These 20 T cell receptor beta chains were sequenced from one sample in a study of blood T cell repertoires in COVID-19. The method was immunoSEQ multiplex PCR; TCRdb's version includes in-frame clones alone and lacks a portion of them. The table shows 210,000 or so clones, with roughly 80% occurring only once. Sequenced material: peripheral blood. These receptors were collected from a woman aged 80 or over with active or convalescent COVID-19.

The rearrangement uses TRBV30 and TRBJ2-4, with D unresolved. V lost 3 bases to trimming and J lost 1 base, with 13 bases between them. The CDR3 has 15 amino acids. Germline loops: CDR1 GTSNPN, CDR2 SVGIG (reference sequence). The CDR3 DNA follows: TGTGCCTGGAGACCTCGAGGAGCTGCCAAAAACATTCAGTACTTC. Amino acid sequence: CAWRPRGAAKNIQYF.

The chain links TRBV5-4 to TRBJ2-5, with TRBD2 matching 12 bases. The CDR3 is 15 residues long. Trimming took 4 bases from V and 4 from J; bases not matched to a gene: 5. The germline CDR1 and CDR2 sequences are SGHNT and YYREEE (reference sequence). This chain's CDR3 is CASSLTSGGRETQYF. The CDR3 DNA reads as TGTGCCAGCAGCCTGACTAGCGGGGGACGAGAGACCCAGTACTTC.

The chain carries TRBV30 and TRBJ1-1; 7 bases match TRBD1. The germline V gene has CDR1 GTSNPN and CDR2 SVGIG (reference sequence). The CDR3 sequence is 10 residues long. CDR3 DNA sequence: TGTGGTGCAGGGGGAAATGGGGCTTTCTTT. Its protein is CGAGGNGAFF.

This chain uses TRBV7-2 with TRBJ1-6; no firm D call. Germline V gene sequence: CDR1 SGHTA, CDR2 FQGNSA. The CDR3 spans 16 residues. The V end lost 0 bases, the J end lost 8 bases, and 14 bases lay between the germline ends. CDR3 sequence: CASSLATSSLHSPLHF. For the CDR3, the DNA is TGTGCCAGCAGCTTAGCAACGTCGTCTCTACATTCACCCCTCCACTTT.

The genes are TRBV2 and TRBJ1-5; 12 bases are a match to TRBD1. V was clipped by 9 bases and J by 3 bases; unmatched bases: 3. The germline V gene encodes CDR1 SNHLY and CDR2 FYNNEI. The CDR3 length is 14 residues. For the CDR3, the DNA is TGTGCCAGTCGGGACAGGGGGCTCAATCAGCCCCAGCATTTT. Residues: CASRDRGLNQPQHF.

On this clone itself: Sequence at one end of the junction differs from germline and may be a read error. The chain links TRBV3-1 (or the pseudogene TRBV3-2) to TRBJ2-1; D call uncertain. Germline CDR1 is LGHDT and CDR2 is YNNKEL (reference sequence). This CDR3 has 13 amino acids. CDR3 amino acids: CASSQATYSEQFF. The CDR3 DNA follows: TGTGCCAGCAGCCAAGCAACCTACAGTGAGCAGTTCTTC.

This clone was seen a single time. CDR3 nucleotides: TGTGCCAGCAGTTACGCAGGGGACGCCGGGGCCAACGTCCTGACTTTC. It yields the protein CASSYAGDAGANVLTF. The chain links TRBV6-2 or TRBV6-3 to TRBJ2-6, with TRBD1 as a possible D gene (6 bases). V was clipped by 2 bases and J by 4 bases, with 12 bases between them. The CDR3 loop spans 16 amino acids. Germline loops: CDR1 MNHEY, CDR2 SVGEGT.

The CDR3, as DNA: TGTGCCAGCAGCCGCGACAGCACCAATCAGCCCCAGCATTTT. Translating gives CASSRDSTNQPQHF. The rearrangement links TRBV6-2 or TRBV6-3 to TRBJ1-5, with a tentative D call TRBD1 (5 bases). The CDR3 extends over 14 amino acids. V lost 6 bases to trimming and J lost 3 bases, with 12 bases between them. Germline values: CDR1 MNHEY, CDR2 SVGEGT.

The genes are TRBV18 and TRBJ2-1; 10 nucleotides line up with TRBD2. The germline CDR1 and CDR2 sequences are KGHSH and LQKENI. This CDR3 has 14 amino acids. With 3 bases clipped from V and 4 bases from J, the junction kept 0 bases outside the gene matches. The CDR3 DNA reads TGTGCCAGCTCACCGACTAGCGGGTACAATGAGCAGTTCTTC. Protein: CASSPTSGYNEQFF.

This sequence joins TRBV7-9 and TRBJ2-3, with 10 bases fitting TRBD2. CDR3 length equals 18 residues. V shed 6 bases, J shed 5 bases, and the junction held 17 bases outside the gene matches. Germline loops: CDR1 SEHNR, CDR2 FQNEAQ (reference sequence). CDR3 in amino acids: CASRLEGLGLAGVDTQYF. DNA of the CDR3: TGTGCCAGCAGACTCGAGGGTCTGGGGCTAGCGGGAGTAGATACGCAGTATTTT.

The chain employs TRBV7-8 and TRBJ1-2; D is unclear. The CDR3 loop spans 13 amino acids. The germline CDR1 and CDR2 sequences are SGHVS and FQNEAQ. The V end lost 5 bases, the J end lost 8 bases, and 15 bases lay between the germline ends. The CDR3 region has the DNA TGTGCCAGCAGCCCCGTCCGGGCGGGAGGCTACACCTTC. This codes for CASSPVRAGGYTF.

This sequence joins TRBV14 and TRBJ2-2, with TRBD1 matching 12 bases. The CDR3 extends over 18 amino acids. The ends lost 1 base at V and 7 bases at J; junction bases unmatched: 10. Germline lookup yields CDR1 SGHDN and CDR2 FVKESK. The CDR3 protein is CASSQVFSGTGGLGELFF. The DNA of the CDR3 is TGTGCCAGCAGCCAAGTGTTTAGCGGGACAGGGGGCCTCGGGGAGCTGTTTTTT.

The CDR3: CASSPPTGNGNTIYF. In DNA, the CDR3 is TGTGCCAGCAGCCCACCGACAGGGAATGGAAACACCATATATTTT. V gene TRBV9 combines with J gene TRBJ1-3; 7 bases match TRBD1. The germline V gene encodes CDR1 SGDLS and CDR2 YYNGEE. V lost 4 bases, J lost 3 bases, and 7 bases stayed unmatched. The CDR3 loop spans 15 amino acids.

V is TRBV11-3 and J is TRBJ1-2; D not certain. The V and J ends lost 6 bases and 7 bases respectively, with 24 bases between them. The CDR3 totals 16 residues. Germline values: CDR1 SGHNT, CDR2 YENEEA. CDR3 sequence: CASSPAGRESQRGYTF. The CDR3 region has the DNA TGTGCCAGCAGTCCCGCTGGACGGGAATCTCAGCGTGGCTACACCTTC.

DNA for the CDR3: TGTGCCTGGAGACTGACAGCGACCGACCGAAGCTCCTACGAGCAGTACTTC. Translating gives CAWRLTATDRSSYEQYF. The chain joins TRBV30 to TRBJ2-7, with D possibly being TRBD1 (5 bases). This CDR3 has 17 amino acids. CDR1 and CDR2 (germline): GTSNPN, SVGIG (reference sequence). Trimming took 3 bases from V and 0 from J, leaving 21 bases between them.

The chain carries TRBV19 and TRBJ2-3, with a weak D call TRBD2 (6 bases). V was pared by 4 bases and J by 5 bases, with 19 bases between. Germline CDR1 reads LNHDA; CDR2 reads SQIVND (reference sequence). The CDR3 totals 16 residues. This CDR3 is CASSSGIKVQGDTQYF. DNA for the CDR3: TGTGCCAGTAGTAGCGGGATCAAGGTTCAGGGAGATACGCAGTATTTT.

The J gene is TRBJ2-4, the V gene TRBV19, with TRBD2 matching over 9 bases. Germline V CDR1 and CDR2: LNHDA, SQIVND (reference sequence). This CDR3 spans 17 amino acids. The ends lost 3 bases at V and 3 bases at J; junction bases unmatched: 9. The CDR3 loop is CASSMGSGSFGKNIQYF. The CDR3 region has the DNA TGTGCCAGTAGTATGGGTAGCGGGAGTTTCGGCAAAAACATTCAGTACTTC.

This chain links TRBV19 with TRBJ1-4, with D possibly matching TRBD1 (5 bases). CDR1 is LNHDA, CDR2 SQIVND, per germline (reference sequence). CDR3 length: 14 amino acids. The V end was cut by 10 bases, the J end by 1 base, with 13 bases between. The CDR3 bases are TGTGCCACCCTGAGCGGGGGAACTAATGAAAAACTGTTTTTT. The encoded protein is CATLSGGTNEKLFF.

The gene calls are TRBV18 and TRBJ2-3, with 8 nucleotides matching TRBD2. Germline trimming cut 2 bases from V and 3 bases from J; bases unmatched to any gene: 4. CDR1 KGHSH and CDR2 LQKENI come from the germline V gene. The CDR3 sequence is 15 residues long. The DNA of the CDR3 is TGTGCCAGCTCACCAAAGAGCGGGGGTACAGATACGCAGTATTTT. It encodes CASSPKSGGTDTQYF.

The CDR3 DNA sequence: TGTGCCAGCAGTGAAAATTCGTACAGGGACACTGAAGCTTTCTTT. Protein sequence: CASSENSYRDTEAFF. The gene calls are TRBV6-1 and TRBJ1-1, with D maybe TRBD1 (6 bases). Trimming removed 2 bases from V and 3 bases from J, with 13 bases in between. The CDR3 spans 15 residues. Germline V CDR1 and CDR2: MNHNS, SASEGT.